The following is a TCR beta chain sequence with its context. A library of TCRbeta sequences, prepared with unique molecular identifiers, was generated. TCRdb re-called the PCR reads with MiXCR, one entry per CDR3 protein. The sample carries 150,000 to 250,000 distinct CDR3 sequences, about 14% recorded once. This record comes from a study of T-cell reconstitution after alpha-beta-depleted transplantation in children. Germline CDR1 is SGHRS and CDR2 is YFSETQ. The CDR3 sequence is 15 residues long. The V end was cut by 0 bases, the J end by 4 bases, with 13 bases between. The chain is built from TRBV5-1 and TRBJ1-1, with D uncertain. The material was PBMCs from the stem cell graft donor, obtained from the stem cell graft. The receptor was isolated from a human donor who donated a stem cell graft to a child with acute lymphoblastic leukemia. The CDR3 sequence is CASSLEGPRSTEAFF. The CDR3 DNA reads TGCGCCAGCAGCTTGGAAGGGCCCCGAAGCACTGAAGCTTTCTTT.